This T cell receptor (beta chain) was profiled in a study of T cells after posttransplantation cyclophosphamide. Study-wide results and caveats: Recipient CMV seropositivity and CMV reactivation strongly tracked TRB clonality.

Busulfan-fludarabine conditioning, marrow transplant, and cyclophosphamide on days +3 and +4 were administered. As to this clone: Its antigen remains unknown.

The germline V and J ends were trimmed by 6 bases and 5 bases, with 13 bases remaining between them. This CDR3 comprises 13 residues. Germline lookup yields CDR1 SGHVS and CDR2 FNYEAQ. Assay: immunoSEQ multiplex PCR; the TCRdb copy retains only in-frame clones and omits some. This table holds about 19,000 clones, around 70% found once. This receptor was obtained from a male patient younger than 45 who received an allogeneic stem cell transplant from a related donor, was CMV-positive, and had acute GVHD only. The graft donor may have contributed some T cells. Specimen: PBMCs, collected after an allogeneic stem cell transplant with post-transplant cyclophosphamide. The chain employs TRBV7-6 and TRBJ2-5; D possibly corresponds to TRBD1 (5 bases). CDR3 loop: CASRGAVWETQYF. CDR3 coding DNA: TGTGCCAGCAGAGGGGCGGTTTGGGAGACCCAGTACTTC. Variable domain in full (rest from reference TRBV7-6 and TRBJ2-5): GAGVSQSPRYKVTKRGQDVALRCDPISGHVSLYWYRQALGQGPEFLTYFNYEAQQDKSGLPNDRFSAERPEGSISTLTIQRTEQRDSAMYRCASRGAVWETQYFGPGTRLLVL.